The clone carrying this T cell receptor (beta chain) appeared many times. The sample comes from a study of human T cells and chemical hapten exposure. TCRdb redid the calling of the RACE reads with MiXCR, one entry per CDR3 protein. The table shows approximately 49,000 distinct CDR3 sequences, with around 9.3% occurring only once. Indicated time point: patch test 1, 2 weeks after DPC sensitization. Treatment indicated: therapeutic diphenylcyclopropenone sensitization with weekly scalp DPC. Sequenced material: whole blood, taken in connection with sensitization to the hapten diphenylcyclopropenone (DPC). This receptor was identified in a woman in her forties or fifties with alopecia areata. Some clones in this sample may be carry-over from other donors' samples.

The CDR3 region is CSARQGRTNQPQHF. CDR3 bases: TGCAGTGCTAGACAGGGAAGGACCAATCAGCCCCAGCATTTT. This chain connects TRBV20-1 to TRBJ1-5, with TRBD1 as a possible D gene (5 bases). This CDR3 spans 14 amino acids. The V and J ends lost 2 bases and 3 bases respectively, with 11 bases between them. In germline, CDR1 is DFQATT, CDR2 SNEGSKA (reference sequence).